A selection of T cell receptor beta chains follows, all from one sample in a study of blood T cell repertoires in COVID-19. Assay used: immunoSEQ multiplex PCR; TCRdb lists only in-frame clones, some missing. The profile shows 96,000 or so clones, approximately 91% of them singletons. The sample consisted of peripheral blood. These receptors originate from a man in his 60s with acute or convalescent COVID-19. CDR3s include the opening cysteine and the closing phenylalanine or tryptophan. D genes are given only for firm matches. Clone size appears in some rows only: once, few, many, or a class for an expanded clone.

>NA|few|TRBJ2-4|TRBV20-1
TGCAGTGCTAGAGGGGGGCACATTCAGTACTTC
CSARGGHIQYF
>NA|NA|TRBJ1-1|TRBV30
TGTGCCTGGAGACCGCTGACAGGAGAGAACACTGAAGCTTTCTTT
CAWRPLTGENTEAFF
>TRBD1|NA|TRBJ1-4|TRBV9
TGTGCCAGCAGTACCGGGACAGGTCAGGAAAAACTGTTTTTT
CASSTGTGQEKLFF
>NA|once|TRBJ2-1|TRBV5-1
TGCGCCAGCAGCTTGGTTCGAGATTCGTACAATGAGCAGTTCTTC
CASSLVRDSYNEQFF
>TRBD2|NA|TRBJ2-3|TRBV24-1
TGTGCCACCAGGGCCGCCGGGACTACTCTGGATACGCAGTATTTT
CATRAAGTTLDTQYF
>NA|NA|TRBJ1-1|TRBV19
TGTGCCAGTAGAAACATCGACAGTCTGAACACTGAAGCTTTCTTT
CASRNIDSLNTEAFF
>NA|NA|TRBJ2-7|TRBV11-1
TGTGCCAGCAGCCTGGGGGCTGGAGACGAGCAGTACTTC
CASSLGAGDEQYF
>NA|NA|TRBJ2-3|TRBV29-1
TGCAGCGTTCGGGCGGGTTACACAGATACGCAGTATTTT
CSVRAGYTDTQYF
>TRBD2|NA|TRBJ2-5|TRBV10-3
TGTGCCACTAGCGGGACTAGCGGGAGTTGGAAGACCCAGTACTTC
CATSGTSGSWKTQYF
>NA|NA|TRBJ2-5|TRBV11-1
TGTGCCAGCAGCTTTGGGAGACAAGAGACCCAGTACTTC
CASSFGRQETQYF
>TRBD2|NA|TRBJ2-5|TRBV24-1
TGTGCCACCAGTGAGCAGACTAGCGTAGCCCAAGAGACCCAGTACTTC
CATSEQTSVAQETQYF
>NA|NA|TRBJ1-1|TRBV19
TGTGCCAGTAGCCCCGTTGTTGCGGGAGCTTTCTTT
CASSPVVAGAFF
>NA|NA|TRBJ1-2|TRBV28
TGTGCCAGCAGTTTAGGTGCAGGGAACTATGGCTACACCTTC
CASSLGAGNYGYTF
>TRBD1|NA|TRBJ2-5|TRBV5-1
TGCGCCAGCAGCATCCAGGGGGAGGAGACCCAGTACTTC
CASSIQGEETQYF
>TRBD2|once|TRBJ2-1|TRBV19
TGTGCCAGTAGTTATACGGGGCCCGGGGAGGCGGGAGAGATCTACAATGAGCAGTTCTTC
CASSYTGPGEAGEIYNEQFF
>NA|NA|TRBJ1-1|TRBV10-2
TGCGCCAGCAGTGAGTATACGGGGAGCTTACTGAACACTGAAGCTTTCTTT
CASSEYTGSLLNTEAFF
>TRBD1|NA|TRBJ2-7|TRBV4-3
TGCGCCAGCAGCCAAGAGACAGGGTACTACGAGCAGTACTTC
CASSQETGYYEQYF
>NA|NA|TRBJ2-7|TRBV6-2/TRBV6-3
TGTGCCAGCAGTGTCGGGGTAGCAGCATACGAGCAGTACTTC
CASSVGVAAYEQYF
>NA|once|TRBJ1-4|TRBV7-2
TGTGCCAGCAGCTTAGCCCCCCCGGGGATTAATGAAAAACTGTTTTTT
CASSLAPPGINEKLFF
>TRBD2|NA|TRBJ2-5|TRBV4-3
TGCGCCAGCAGCCGCCTTAGCGGGAGTGTTGAGACCCAGTACTTC
CASSRLSGSVETQYF
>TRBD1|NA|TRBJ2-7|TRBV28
TGTGCCAGCGGGGGACAGGCCACCTACGAGCAGTACTTC
CASGGQATYEQYF
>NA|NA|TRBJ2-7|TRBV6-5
TGTGCCAGCAGTTCCATCGCGGTCTACGAGCAGTACTTC
CASSSIAVYEQYF
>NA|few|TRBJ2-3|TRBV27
TGTGCCAGCAGTTTAGACGGGTTGGATACGCAGTATTTT
CASSLDGLDTQYF
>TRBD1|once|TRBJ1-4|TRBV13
TGTGCCAGCAGCTCCGGGACAGGGTCCGAAAAACTGTTTTTT
CASSSGTGSEKLFF
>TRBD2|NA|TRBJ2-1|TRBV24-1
TGTGCCACCAGTGATTGGACTAGCGGGAGAGGCAATGAGCAGTTCTTC
CATSDWTSGRGNEQFF
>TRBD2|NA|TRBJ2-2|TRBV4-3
TGCGCCAGCAGCCTTGGGCTAGCGGGAGCCACCGGGGAGCTGTTTTTT
CASSLGLAGATGELFF
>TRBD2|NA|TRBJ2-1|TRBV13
TGTGCCAGCAGCCTTAACCCCCTGGGCGGGAGACCTAATGAGCAGTTCTTC
CASSLNPLGGRPNEQFF
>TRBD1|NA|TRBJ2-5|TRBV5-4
TGTGCCAGCAGCTTACCGGGACAGGGGGCCCAAGAGACCCAGTACTTC
CASSLPGQGAQETQYF
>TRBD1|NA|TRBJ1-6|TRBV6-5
TGTGCCAGCAGTTACAGACAGGGCACCTATAATTCACCCCTCCACTTT
CASSYRQGTYNSPLHF
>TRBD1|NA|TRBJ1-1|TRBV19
TGTGCCAGTAGTATTCAGACAGGGGGCACTGAAGCTTTCTTT
CASSIQTGGTEAFF
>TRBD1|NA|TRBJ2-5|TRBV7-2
TGTGCCAGCAGCCGGGACAGTTTTCAAGAGACCCAGTACTTC
CASSRDSFQETQYF
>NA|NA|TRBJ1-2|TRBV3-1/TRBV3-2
TGTGCCAGCAGCCAGCGCGAGGGATTGGGAGGCTACACCTTC
CASSQREGLGGYTF
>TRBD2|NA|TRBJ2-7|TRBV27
TGTGCCAGCAGTCCCTCAGCGGGAGTCACCTACGAGCAGTACTTC
CASSPSAGVTYEQYF
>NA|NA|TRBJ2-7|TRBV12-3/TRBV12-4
TGTGCCAGCAGGGCGGGGTCCTCCTACGAGCAGTACTTC
CASRAGSSYEQYF
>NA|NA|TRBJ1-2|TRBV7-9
TGTGCCAGCAGCCCGGACAAAGGTGGCTACACCTTC
CASSPDKGGYTF
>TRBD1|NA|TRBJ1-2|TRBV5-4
TGTGCCAGCAGCCTCGACAGGGAGGACTATGGCTACACCTTC
CASSLDREDYGYTF
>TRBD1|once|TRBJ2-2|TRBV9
TGTGCCAGCAGCTTCCGACAGGGGGCGGGCTACACCGGGGAGCTGTTTTTT
CASSFRQGAGYTGELFF
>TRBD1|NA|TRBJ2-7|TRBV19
TGTGCCAGTAGTAACGACAGGGCTAACTACGAGCAGTACTTC
CASSNDRANYEQYF
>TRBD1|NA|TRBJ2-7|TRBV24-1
TGTGCCACCAGTGACGCCGGGACAGACATTTACGAGCAGTACTTC
CATSDAGTDIYEQYF
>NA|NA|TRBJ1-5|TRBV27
TGTGCCAGCAGTTTATTCCCGGGTGGGAATCAGCCCCAGCATTTT
CASSLFPGGNQPQHF
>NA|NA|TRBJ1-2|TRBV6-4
TGTGCCAGCAGTGACTCTACAGGGTGGGATGGCTACACCTTC
CASSDSTGWDGYTF
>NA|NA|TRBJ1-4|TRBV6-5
TGTGCCAGCAGTTACTCCGGGGGTATAGATAATGAAAAACTGTTTTTT
CASSYSGGIDNEKLFF
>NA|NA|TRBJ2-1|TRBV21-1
TGTGCCAGCAGCATAAGCTGCAATGAGCAGTTCTTC
CASSISCNEQFF